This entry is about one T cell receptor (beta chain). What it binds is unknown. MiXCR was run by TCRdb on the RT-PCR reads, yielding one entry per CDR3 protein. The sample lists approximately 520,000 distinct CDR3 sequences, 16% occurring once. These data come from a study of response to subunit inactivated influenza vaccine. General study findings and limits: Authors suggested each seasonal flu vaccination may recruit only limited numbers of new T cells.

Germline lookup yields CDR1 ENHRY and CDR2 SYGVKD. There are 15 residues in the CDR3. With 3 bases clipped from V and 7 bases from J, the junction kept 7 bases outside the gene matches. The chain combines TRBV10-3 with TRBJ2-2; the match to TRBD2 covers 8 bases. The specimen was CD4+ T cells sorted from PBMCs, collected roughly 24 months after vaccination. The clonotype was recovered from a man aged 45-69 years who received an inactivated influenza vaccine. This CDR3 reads CAISDGLAGSGELFF. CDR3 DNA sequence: TGTGCCATCAGTGACGGGCTAGCGGGCAGCGGGGAGCTGTTTTTT.